A selection of T cell receptor beta chains follows, all from one sample in a study of cytomegalovirus exposure and HLA in healthy donors. Assay used: immunoSEQ multiplex PCR; TCRdb lists only in-frame clones, some missing. The data contain approximately 160,000 clones, about 80% of them singletons. The sequenced sample was PBMCs. The receptors originated from a girl between 10 and 17 years old in good health and CMV-seropositive. CDR3s include the opening cysteine and the closing phenylalanine or tryptophan. The D gene is left open where the match is weak. Only part of the rows carry a size: once, few, many, or a class if the clone is expanded.

J gene: TRBJ2-7
D gene: TRBD1
clone size: .
V gene: TRBV18
CDR3 length: 14
CDR3 DNA: TGTGCCAGCTCGGCTGACAGGGTGACCTACGAGCAGTACTTC
CDR3 protein: CASSADRVTYEQYF

J gene: TRBJ2-2
D gene: .
clone size: .
V gene: TRBV5-1
CDR3 length: 14
CDR3 DNA: TGCGCCAGCAGCTTGGTAGGGGAGGCCGGGGAGCTGTTTTTT
CDR3 protein: CASSLVGEAGELFF

J gene: TRBJ2-7
D gene: TRBD2
clone size: .
V gene: TRBV6-6
CDR3 length: 15
CDR3 DNA: TGTGCCAGCAGTCGGCCAATAGCGGGAGAGGACGAGCAGTACTTC
CDR3 protein: CASSRPIAGEDEQYF

J gene: TRBJ2-7
D gene: TRBD2
clone size: .
V gene: TRBV27
CDR3 length: 15
CDR3 DNA: TGTGCCAGCAGTCAGACTAGCGGGAGGACCTGGGAGCAGTACTTC
CDR3 protein: CASSQTSGRTWEQYF

J gene: TRBJ1-1
D gene: .
clone size: few
V gene: TRBV6-1
CDR3 length: 15
CDR3 DNA: TGTGCCAGCAGTGAAGCGGCGGTCATGAACACTGAAGCTTTCTTT
CDR3 protein: CASSEAAVMNTEAFF

J gene: TRBJ1-1
D gene: .
clone size: .
V gene: TRBV18
CDR3 length: 13
CDR3 DNA: TGTGCCAGCTCATCCGGTTCGGACACTGAAGCTTTCTTT
CDR3 protein: CASSSGSDTEAFF

J gene: TRBJ2-1
D gene: .
clone size: .
V gene: TRBV9
CDR3 length: 11
CDR3 DNA: TGTGCCAGAGAAGGACAGAATGAGCAGTTCTTC
CDR3 protein: CAREGQNEQFF

J gene: TRBJ2-1
D gene: TRBD2
clone size: few
V gene: TRBV6-1
CDR3 length: 15
CDR3 DNA: TGTGCCAGCAGCCCTCTAGCGGGAGTTCTCAATGAGCAGTTCTTC
CDR3 protein: CASSPLAGVLNEQFF

J gene: TRBJ2-7
D gene: TRBD2
clone size: .
V gene: TRBV6-1
CDR3 length: 15
CDR3 DNA: TGTGCCAGCAGTGAACGGGCTAGCGGGGGGTACGAGCAGTACTTC
CDR3 protein: CASSERASGGYEQYF

J gene: TRBJ2-7
D gene: .
clone size: .
V gene: TRBV27
CDR3 length: 13
CDR3 DNA: TGTGCCAGCAGTTCCTATCCCCACCACGAGCAGTACTTC
CDR3 protein: CASSSYPHHEQYF

J gene: TRBJ1-3
D gene: .
clone size: .
V gene: TRBV7-3
CDR3 length: 14
CDR3 DNA: TGTGCCAGCAGCTTCGCGGCTTCAGGAAACACCATATATTTT
CDR3 protein: CASSFAASGNTIYF

J gene: TRBJ1-5
D gene: TRBD1
clone size: .
V gene: TRBV19
CDR3 length: 13
CDR3 DNA: TGTGCCACCGACGACAGGGGCGGTCAGCCCCAGCATTTT
CDR3 protein: CATDDRGGQPQHF

J gene: TRBJ1-1
D gene: TRBD1
clone size: .
V gene: TRBV7-9
CDR3 length: 18
CDR3 DNA: TGTGCCAGCAGCTTAATCTTTGCGACAGGGGGCCTGAACACTGAAGCTTTCTTT
CDR3 protein: CASSLIFATGGLNTEAFF

J gene: TRBJ2-3
D gene: TRBD2
clone size: .
V gene: TRBV7-2
CDR3 length: 18
CDR3 DNA: TGTGCCAGCAGCTTAGCGACGAGACTAGCGGAAGCAGGGGATACGCAGTATTTT
CDR3 protein: CASSLATRLAEAGDTQYF

J gene: TRBJ2-3
D gene: TRBD2
clone size: .
V gene: TRBV11-2
CDR3 length: 16
CDR3 DNA: TGTGCCAGCAGTCTCATGACTAGCGGATACACAGATACGCAGTATTTT
CDR3 protein: CASSLMTSGYTDTQYF

J gene: TRBJ2-1
D gene: TRBD2
clone size: .
V gene: TRBV2
CDR3 length: 16
CDR3 DNA: TGTGCCAGCAACCCGGGACTAGCGGGAGGCCACAATGAGCAGTTCTTC
CDR3 protein: CASNPGLAGGHNEQFF

J gene: TRBJ2-7
D gene: .
clone size: .
V gene: TRBV30
CDR3 length: 13
CDR3 DNA: TGTGCCTGGACTCCAGGGTCTACCTACGAGCAGTACTTC
CDR3 protein: CAWTPGSTYEQYF

J gene: TRBJ2-7
D gene: .
clone size: .
V gene: TRBV28
CDR3 length: 14
CDR3 DNA: TGTGCCAGCAGTTTAGGACAGCCCCCCTACGAGCAGTACTTC
CDR3 protein: CASSLGQPPYEQYF

J gene: TRBJ1-2
D gene: TRBD1
clone size: few
V gene: TRBV29-1
CDR3 length: 12
CDR3 DNA: TGCAGCGTTGGAGGACAGGGGAGCGGCTACACCTTC
CDR3 protein: CSVGGQGSGYTF

J gene: TRBJ2-5
D gene: .
clone size: .
V gene: TRBV28
CDR3 length: 14
CDR3 DNA: TGTGCCAGCAGTTATAGAGACCGGGGGGAGACCCAGTACTTC
CDR3 protein: CASSYRDRGETQYF

J gene: TRBJ1-1
D gene: TRBD1
clone size: .
V gene: TRBV28
CDR3 length: 12
CDR3 DNA: TGTGCCAGCAGTTATCCGGCAGGGGGGGCTTTCTTT
CDR3 protein: CASSYPAGGAFF

J gene: TRBJ1-2
D gene: TRBD1
clone size: .
V gene: TRBV6-1
CDR3 length: 18
CDR3 DNA: TGTGCCAGCAGTGAACCGGGACAGGGCAACCCCTCTTTCGATGGCTACACCTTC
CDR3 protein: CASSEPGQGNPSFDGYTF

J gene: TRBJ1-1
D gene: .
clone size: many
V gene: TRBV5-1
CDR3 length: 13
CDR3 DNA: TGCGCCAGCAGCTTCGGCGGGGCCACTGAAGCTTTCTTT
CDR3 protein: CASSFGGATEAFF

J gene: TRBJ1-2
D gene: TRBD1
clone size: .
V gene: TRBV10-3
CDR3 length: 15
CDR3 DNA: TGTGCCATCAGGATAGCCCCGGGACAGGACTATGGCTACACCTTC
CDR3 protein: CAIRIAPGQDYGYTF

J gene: TRBJ1-5
D gene: TRBD1
clone size: .
V gene: TRBV2
CDR3 length: 13
CDR3 DNA: TGTGCCAGCATTAGGGAAGGGGGCCAGCCCCAGCATTTT
CDR3 protein: CASIREGGQPQHF

J gene: TRBJ2-1
D gene: .
clone size: .
V gene: TRBV6-5
CDR3 length: 15
CDR3 DNA: TGTGCCAGCAGTTACGCGGCGGGCTACTACAATGAGCAGTTCTTC
CDR3 protein: CASSYAAGYYNEQFF

J gene: TRBJ2-7
D gene: TRBD1
clone size: .
V gene: TRBV5-6
CDR3 length: 15
CDR3 DNA: TGTGCCAGCAGCCCCCGGACAGGGGATATCTACGAGCAGTACTTC
CDR3 protein: CASSPRTGDIYEQYF

J gene: TRBJ1-1
D gene: .
clone size: .
V gene: TRBV5-1
CDR3 length: 15
CDR3 DNA: TGCGCCAGCAGCACCTCGGGGGGGTGGGGTACTGAAGCTTTCTTT
CDR3 protein: CASSTSGGWGTEAFF

J gene: TRBJ2-5
D gene: TRBD1
clone size: .
V gene: TRBV6-6
CDR3 length: 15
CDR3 DNA: TGTGCCAGCCGGGGCTCGGACAGGGACCAAGAGACCCAGTACTTC
CDR3 protein: CASRGSDRDQETQYF

J gene: TRBJ1-5
D gene: .
clone size: .
V gene: TRBV9
CDR3 length: 15
CDR3 DNA: TGTGCCAGCAGTCGACAGGAGGATAGCAATCAGCCCCAGCATTTT
CDR3 protein: CASSRQEDSNQPQHF

J gene: TRBJ2-7
D gene: .
clone size: .
V gene: TRBV6-5
CDR3 length: 16
CDR3 DNA: TGTGCCAGCAGTTACGGCGCCAGGGGTTTGACCTACGAGCAGTACTTC
CDR3 protein: CASSYGARGLTYEQYF

J gene: TRBJ2-1
D gene: TRBD1
clone size: .
V gene: TRBV5-1
CDR3 length: 14
CDR3 DNA: TGCGCCAGCAGCCCGGACAGGTATTACAATGAGCAGTTCTTC
CDR3 protein: CASSPDRYYNEQFF

J gene: TRBJ2-7
D gene: .
clone size: .
V gene: TRBV12-1
CDR3 length: 14
CDR3 DNA: TGTGCCAGCAGCTCGGGACTAGTTGCCCACGAGCAGTACTTC
CDR3 protein: CASSSGLVAHEQYF

J gene: TRBJ2-7
D gene: .
clone size: .
V gene: TRBV28
CDR3 length: 13
CDR3 DNA: TGTGCCAGCAGTGGGGGCGCAGGGCGGGAGCAGTACTTC
CDR3 protein: CASSGGAGREQYF

J gene: TRBJ1-2
D gene: .
clone size: few
V gene: TRBV6-1
CDR3 length: 15
CDR3 DNA: TGTGCCAGCAGTGTCTCAAGGGGAGGGCCCTATGGCTACACCTTC
CDR3 protein: CASSVSRGGPYGYTF

J gene: TRBJ2-5
D gene: TRBD2
clone size: .
V gene: TRBV7-2
CDR3 length: 14
CDR3 DNA: TGTGCCAGCAGCTTCCCACGCGGGGGATGGGGCCAGTACTTC
CDR3 protein: CASSFPRGGWGQYF

J gene: TRBJ2-3
D gene: .
clone size: once
V gene: TRBV10-3
CDR3 length: 13
CDR3 DNA: TGTGCCATCAGTGCACTAGAAGTGGATACGCAGTATTTT
CDR3 protein: CAISALEVDTQYF

J gene: TRBJ2-7
D gene: TRBD1
clone size: few
V gene: TRBV5-4
CDR3 length: 19
CDR3 DNA: TGTGCCAGCAGCTTGCCACTCGGACAGGGACCAACCGCGGTCTACGAGCAGTACTTC
CDR3 protein: CASSLPLGQGPTAVYEQYF

J gene: TRBJ2-5
D gene: .
clone size: .
V gene: TRBV18
CDR3 length: 16
CDR3 DNA: TGTGCCAGCTCACCCCTGGCAGGGCGCATACAAGAGACCCAGTACTTC
CDR3 protein: CASSPLAGRIQETQYF

J gene: TRBJ1-5
D gene: .
clone size: .
V gene: TRBV4-3
CDR3 length: 15
CDR3 DNA: TGCGCCAGCAGCCAAGAGGCAGGGAAGGGTCAGCCCCAGCATTTT
CDR3 protein: CASSQEAGKGQPQHF